This is a list of T cell receptor beta chains from one sample in a study of CD8 T cells in Susac syndrome. TCRdb re-called the immunoSEQ multiplex PCR reads with MiXCR, one entry per CDR3 protein. The data hold 56,000 or so distinct CDR3 sequences, with just under 95% observed a single time. Sample: CD8+ T cells from PBMCs. These receptors were collected from a human donor with Susac syndrome. Each CDR3 is given with its conserved first and last residue. The D gene is left open where the match is weak. Size values are once, few and many counts, or a class for expanded clones, and some rows have none.

d_gene: NA; v_gene: TRBV30; j_gene: TRBJ1-2; abundance: NA; CDR3nt: TGTGCCTGGACTCCGTTCCTAGCCGGAGTCGATGGCTACACCTTC; CDR3aa: CAWTPFLAGVDGYTF
d_gene: NA; v_gene: TRBV27; j_gene: TRBJ2-1; abundance: NA; CDR3nt: TGTGCCAGCAGTCAGGGACATTACAATGAGCAGTTCTTC; CDR3aa: CASSQGHYNEQFF
d_gene: TRBD2; v_gene: TRBV7-3; j_gene: TRBJ2-3; abundance: once; CDR3nt: TGTGCCAGCAGCTTATCCGAGACGGGGGGGCCGGCAGATACGCAGTATTTT; CDR3aa: CASSLSETGGPADTQYF
d_gene: NA; v_gene: TRBV18; j_gene: TRBJ1-6; abundance: NA; CDR3nt: TGTGCCAGCTCACCGAGCTCCTATAATTCACCCCTCCACTTT; CDR3aa: CASSPSSYNSPLHF
d_gene: TRBD2; v_gene: TRBV7-6; j_gene: TRBJ2-5; abundance: NA; CDR3nt: TGTGCCAGCAGCTTACGGGGAAGACTAGCGGGGACCCAAGAGACCCAGTACTTC; CDR3aa: CASSLRGRLAGTQETQYF
d_gene: NA; v_gene: TRBV4-2; j_gene: TRBJ2-7; abundance: NA; CDR3nt: TGTGCCAGCAGCCAGGAAAGACACACCTCCTACGAGCAGTACTTC; CDR3aa: CASSQERHTSYEQYF
d_gene: NA; v_gene: TRBV4-2; j_gene: TRBJ2-4; abundance: NA; CDR3nt: TGTGCCAGCAGCGCGACCACCCAAAACATTCAGTACTTC; CDR3aa: CASSATTQNIQYF
d_gene: NA; v_gene: TRBV12-3/TRBV12-4; j_gene: TRBJ2-3; abundance: NA; CDR3nt: TGTGCCAGCAGCGGAGGGGGCCTCACAGATACGCAGTATTTT; CDR3aa: CASSGGGLTDTQYF
d_gene: TRBD2; v_gene: TRBV13; j_gene: TRBJ2-1; abundance: NA; CDR3nt: TGTGCCAGCAGCTGGGGGACTAGCGGGGGGTACAATGAGCAGTTCTTC; CDR3aa: CASSWGTSGGYNEQFF
d_gene: NA; v_gene: TRBV24-1; j_gene: TRBJ2-3; abundance: NA; CDR3nt: TGTGCCACCGAGGATTTAGCAACAGATACGCAGTATTTT; CDR3aa: CATEDLATDTQYF
d_gene: NA; v_gene: TRBV9; j_gene: TRBJ2-7; abundance: NA; CDR3nt: TGTGCCAGCACCCCCTCCGCCGCCGCCTACGAGCAGTACTTC; CDR3aa: CASTPSAAAYEQYF
d_gene: TRBD1; v_gene: TRBV5-1; j_gene: TRBJ1-5; abundance: NA; CDR3nt: TGCGCCATCCCGACAGGGAACGGCAATCAGCCCCAGCATTTT; CDR3aa: CAIPTGNGNQPQHF
d_gene: NA; v_gene: TRBV7-9; j_gene: TRBJ2-7; abundance: once; CDR3nt: TGTGCCAGCAGCTTGTCCAACTCCTACGAGCAGTACTTC; CDR3aa: CASSLSNSYEQYF
d_gene: NA; v_gene: TRBV29-1; j_gene: TRBJ1-2; abundance: NA; CDR3nt: TGCAGCGTTGAAGACAGGGGAGATGCTGGCTACACCTTC; CDR3aa: CSVEDRGDAGYTF
d_gene: NA; v_gene: TRBV6-5; j_gene: TRBJ2-1; abundance: NA; CDR3nt: TGTGCCAGCAGTTACTCGAACGGGAATGAGCAGTTCTTC; CDR3aa: CASSYSNGNEQFF
d_gene: TRBD1; v_gene: TRBV27; j_gene: TRBJ1-5; abundance: NA; CDR3nt: TGTGCCAGCAGTAGAGGGACAGCGAGCAATCAGCCCCAGCATTTT; CDR3aa: CASSRGTASNQPQHF
d_gene: NA; v_gene: TRBV30; j_gene: TRBJ1-1; abundance: NA; CDR3nt: TGTGCCTGGGGACAGACGAACACTGAAGCTTTCTTT; CDR3aa: CAWGQTNTEAFF
d_gene: TRBD2; v_gene: TRBV27; j_gene: TRBJ2-5; abundance: NA; CDR3nt: TGTGCCAGCAGTTTAAGGACTAGCGGGGTCTCTTTACGTGAGACCCAGTACTTC; CDR3aa: CASSLRTSGVSLRETQYF
d_gene: NA; v_gene: TRBV5-1; j_gene: TRBJ1-2; abundance: NA; CDR3nt: TGCGCCAGCAGCGACCCACGACACGACTATGGCTACACCTTC; CDR3aa: CASSDPRHDYGYTF
d_gene: TRBD1; v_gene: TRBV14; j_gene: TRBJ1-5; abundance: NA; CDR3nt: TGTGCCAGCAGCCAAGAAGGGACAGCGGCCCATCAGCCCCAGCATTTT; CDR3aa: CASSQEGTAAHQPQHF
d_gene: TRBD2; v_gene: TRBV20-1; j_gene: TRBJ2-1; abundance: NA; CDR3nt: TGCAGTGCCCCGGGACTAGCGGGGGGCCGCTCCTACAATGAGCAGTTCTTC; CDR3aa: CSAPGLAGGRSYNEQFF
d_gene: NA; v_gene: TRBV4-3; j_gene: TRBJ1-2; abundance: once; CDR3nt: TGCGCCAGCAGCCAAAGGACGGCTTACTATGGCTACACCTTC; CDR3aa: CASSQRTAYYGYTF
d_gene: TRBD2; v_gene: TRBV19; j_gene: TRBJ2-1; abundance: NA; CDR3nt: TGTGCCAGTAGTTGGGTAATAGCGGGGCTGAGCTCCTACAATGAGCAGTTCTTC; CDR3aa: CASSWVIAGLSSYNEQFF
d_gene: NA; v_gene: TRBV29-1; j_gene: TRBJ2-2; abundance: NA; CDR3nt: TGCAGCGTTGAGAGGGGAGGGGGCTCAATTTCGAACACCGGGGAGCTGTTTTTT; CDR3aa: CSVERGGGSISNTGELFF
d_gene: NA; v_gene: TRBV20-1; j_gene: TRBJ1-2; abundance: NA; CDR3nt: TGCAGTGCTCCCTGGGGGGGGCGGAAGTACACCTTC; CDR3aa: CSAPWGGRKYTF
d_gene: NA; v_gene: TRBV20-1; j_gene: TRBJ2-1; abundance: once; CDR3nt: TGCAGTGCTAGACGACAGTACAATGAGCAGTTCTTC; CDR3aa: CSARRQYNEQFF
d_gene: NA; v_gene: TRBV11-2; j_gene: TRBJ1-6; abundance: NA; CDR3nt: TGTGCCAGTGAACGGTCTGTCGGGTCACCCCTCCACTTT; CDR3aa: CASERSVGSPLHF
d_gene: NA; v_gene: TRBV20-1; j_gene: TRBJ2-3; abundance: NA; CDR3nt: TGCAGTGCTGGTAATTCAGATACGCAGTATTTT; CDR3aa: CSAGNSDTQYF
d_gene: NA; v_gene: TRBV9; j_gene: TRBJ2-7; abundance: once; CDR3nt: TGTGCCAGCAGCGGGGCTGAGCCCGAGCAGTACTTC; CDR3aa: CASSGAEPEQYF
d_gene: NA; v_gene: TRBV7-9; j_gene: TRBJ1-5; abundance: NA; CDR3nt: TGTGCCAGCAGCACCAGCGGGGGTGAACAGCCCCAGCATTTT; CDR3aa: CASSTSGGEQPQHF
d_gene: NA; v_gene: TRBV12-3/TRBV12-4; j_gene: TRBJ2-7; abundance: NA; CDR3nt: TGTGCCAGTACGACCGGCTACGAGCAGTACTTC; CDR3aa: CASTTGYEQYF
d_gene: NA; v_gene: TRBV6-1; j_gene: TRBJ1-2; abundance: NA; CDR3nt: TGTGCCAGCAGCATCCCCGGTGGGGCAAACCCCGGAGGCTACACCTTC; CDR3aa: CASSIPGGANPGGYTF
d_gene: TRBD2; v_gene: TRBV4-2; j_gene: TRBJ2-2; abundance: NA; CDR3nt: TGTGCCAGCAGCCAAGCTATCGGGGGGGGCTACACCGGGGAGCTGTTTTTT; CDR3aa: CASSQAIGGGYTGELFF
d_gene: TRBD2; v_gene: TRBV20-1; j_gene: TRBJ2-3; abundance: NA; CDR3nt: TGCAGTGCTAGGGCTTTGAGCGGGGCCACAGATACGCAGTATTTT; CDR3aa: CSARALSGATDTQYF
d_gene: NA; v_gene: TRBV9; j_gene: TRBJ2-1; abundance: NA; CDR3nt: TGTGCCAGCAGCCCCCGAAACAATGAGCAGTTCTTC; CDR3aa: CASSPRNNEQFF
d_gene: TRBD2; v_gene: TRBV11-2; j_gene: TRBJ2-7; abundance: NA; CDR3nt: TGTGCCAGCGTACTAGCGGGGGGGCCCGGGCAGTACTTC; CDR3aa: CASVLAGGPGQYF